These T cell receptor beta chains were read from a single sample in a study of shared clonotypes between healthy human individuals. Libraries were prepared by immunoSEQ multiplex PCR; TCRdb keeps only in-frame clonotypes and omits some of them. The data contain over a million clones, around 76% of them singletons. Source material: memory CD4+ T cells sorted from blood. These receptors all come from a man between 18 and 29 years old in good health. CDR3s include the opening cysteine and the closing phenylalanine or tryptophan. A D gene is named only where the DNA matches it firmly. Clone size is stated in some rows and not others, as once, few, many or a class when expanded.

CDR3 protein,CDR3 DNA,J gene,D gene,V gene,clone size
CSARDNELWYF,TGCAGTGCTAGAGATAATGAGTTATGGTATTTT,TRBJ2-3,-,TRBV20-1,-
CASSWGASGGGLQF,TGTGCCAGCAGTTGGGGAGCTAGCGGGGGGGGGCTACAGTTT,TRBJ2-3,TRBD2,TRBV27,-
CASSLFLTTTNEKLFF,TGTGCCAGCAGCTTATTCCTGACCACGACTAATGAAAAACTGTTTTTT,TRBJ1-4,-,TRBV11-2,-
CASSLKSLADLAREQFF,TGTGCCAGCAGCTTGAAGTCTCTGGCGGATCTCGCTCGTGAGCAGTTCTTC,TRBJ2-1,-,TRBV7-2,once
CSVQGGETQYF,TGCAGTGTCCAGGGGGGAGAGACCCAGTACTTC,TRBJ2-5,-,TRBV20-1,-
CASSLGTGNTEAFF,TGTGCCAGCAGTTTAGGGACAGGGAACACTGAAGCTTTCTTT,TRBJ1-1,TRBD1,TRBV27,-
CATQPGQGNYEQYF,TGCGCCACACAACCGGGACAGGGGAATTACGAGCAGTACTTC,TRBJ2-7,TRBD1,TRBV5-1,few
CAWSRTWGYTF,TGTGCCTGGAGCCGAACCTGGGGCTACACCTTC,TRBJ1-2,-,TRBV30,-
CASSRISTDTQYF,TGCGCCAGCAGCCGGATTAGCACAGATACGCAGTATTTT,TRBJ2-3,-,TRBV4-3,-
CASRAGLADFTGELFF,TGTGCCAGCAGGGCCGGACTAGCGGACTTTACCGGGGAGCTGTTTTTT,TRBJ2-2,TRBD2,TRBV2,-
CASLDQGEGRTEAFF,TGTGCCAGCCTAGACCAGGGGGAAGGGAGGACTGAAGCTTTCTTT,TRBJ1-1,TRBD1,TRBV5-4,-
CASSLVNPNEQFF,TGTGCCAGCAGCTTGGTTAATCCCAATGAGCAGTTCTTC,TRBJ2-1,-,TRBV5-6,-
CASSTRAGAHYNEQFF,TGTGCCAGCAGCACTCGAGCGGGGGCGCACTACAATGAGCAGTTCTTC,TRBJ2-1,TRBD2,TRBV11-3,-
CASTPGAGELFF,TGTGCCAGCACCCCAGGGGCCGGGGAGCTGTTTTTT,TRBJ2-2,-,TRBV6-5,-
CASSFRVGNEQFF,TGTGCCAGCAGCTTCAGGGTGGGCAATGAGCAGTTCTTC,TRBJ2-1,-,TRBV11-2,-
CASSLSQRSYEQYF,TGTGCCAGCTCACTCTCCCAGCGGTCCTACGAGCAGTACTTC,TRBJ2-7,-,TRBV18,-
CASSLRTESNSPLHF,TGCGCCAGCAGCTTACGGACAGAGAGTAATTCACCCCTCCACTTT,TRBJ1-6,-,TRBV5-1,few
CASSMEGVREKLFF,TGTGCCAGTAGTATGGAAGGGGTACGGGAAAAACTGTTTTTT,TRBJ1-4,-,TRBV19,once
CASSPRGTTGATDTQYF,TGTGCCAGCAGCCCCCGGGGGACTACAGGAGCCACAGATACGCAGTATTTT,TRBJ2-3,TRBD2,TRBV7-9,-
CASRFGQGSYGYTF,TGTGCCAGCAGATTTGGACAGGGCTCCTATGGCTACACCTTC,TRBJ1-2,TRBD1,TRBV6-5,once
CASSTERGSYEQYF,TGTGCCAGCAGCACCGAGCGGGGGTCCTACGAGCAGTACTTC,TRBJ2-7,TRBD2,TRBV11-2,-
CASSHSDIYNEQFF,TGCGCCAGCAGCCATTCGGACATCTACAATGAGCAGTTCTTC,TRBJ2-1,-,TRBV4-3,-
CASSYGQSNYGYTF,TGTGCCAGCTCCTACGGACAGAGTAACTATGGCTACACCTTC,TRBJ1-2,-,TRBV2,-
CASSPPAAISGNTIYF,TGTGCCAGCTCACCACCGGCGGCGATCTCTGGAAACACCATATATTTT,TRBJ1-3,-,TRBV18,once